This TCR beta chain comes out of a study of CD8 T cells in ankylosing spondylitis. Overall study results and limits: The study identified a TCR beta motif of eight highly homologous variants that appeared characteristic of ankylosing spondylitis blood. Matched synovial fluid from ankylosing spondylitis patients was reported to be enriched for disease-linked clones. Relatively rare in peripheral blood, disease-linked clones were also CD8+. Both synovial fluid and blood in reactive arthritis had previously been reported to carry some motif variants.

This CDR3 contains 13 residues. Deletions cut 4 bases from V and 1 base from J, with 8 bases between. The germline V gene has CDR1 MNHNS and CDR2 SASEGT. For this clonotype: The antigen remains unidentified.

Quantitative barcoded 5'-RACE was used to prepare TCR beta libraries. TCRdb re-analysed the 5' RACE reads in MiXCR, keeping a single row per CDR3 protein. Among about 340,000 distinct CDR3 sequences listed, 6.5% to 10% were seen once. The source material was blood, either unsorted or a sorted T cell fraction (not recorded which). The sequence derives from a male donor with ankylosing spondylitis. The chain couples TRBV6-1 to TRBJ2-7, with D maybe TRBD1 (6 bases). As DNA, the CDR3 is TGTGCCAGCAGTGCTGACAGGTCCTACGAGCAGTACTTC. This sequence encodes CASSADRSYEQYF.